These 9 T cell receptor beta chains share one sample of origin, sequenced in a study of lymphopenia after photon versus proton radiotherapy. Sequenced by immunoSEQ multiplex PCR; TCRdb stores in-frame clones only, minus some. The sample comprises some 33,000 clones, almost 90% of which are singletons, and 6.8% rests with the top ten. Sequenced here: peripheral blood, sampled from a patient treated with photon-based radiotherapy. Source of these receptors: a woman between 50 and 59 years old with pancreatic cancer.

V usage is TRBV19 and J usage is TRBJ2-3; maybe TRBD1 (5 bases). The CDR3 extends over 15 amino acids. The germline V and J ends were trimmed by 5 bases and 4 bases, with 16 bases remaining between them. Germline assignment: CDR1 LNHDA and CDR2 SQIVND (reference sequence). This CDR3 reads CASSPGRVTPDTQYF. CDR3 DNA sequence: TGTGCCAGTAGTCCAGGCAGGGTAACTCCAGATACGCAGTATTTT.

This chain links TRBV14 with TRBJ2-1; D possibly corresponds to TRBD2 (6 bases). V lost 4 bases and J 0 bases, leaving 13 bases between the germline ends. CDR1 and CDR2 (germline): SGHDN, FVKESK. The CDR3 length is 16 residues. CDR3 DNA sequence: TGTGCCAGCAGCCCGGACGGAGGGAGCTCCTACAATGAGCAGTTCTTC. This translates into CASSPDGGSSYNEQFF.

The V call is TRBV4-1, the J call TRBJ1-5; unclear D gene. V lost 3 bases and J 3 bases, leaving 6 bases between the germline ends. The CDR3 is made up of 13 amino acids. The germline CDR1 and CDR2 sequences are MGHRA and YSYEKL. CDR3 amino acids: CASSQAFNQPQHF. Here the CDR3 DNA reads TGCGCCAGCAGCCAGGCCTTCAATCAGCCCCAGCATTTT.

The chain's CDR3 is CASSVIRRNTEAFF. CDR3 DNA: TGTGCCAGCAGCGTAATCAGGAGAAACACTGAAGCTTTCTTT. The chain combines TRBV9 with TRBJ1-1; the D is unclear. This CDR3 is 14 amino acids long. Germline lookup yields CDR1 SGDLS and CDR2 YYNGEE. V was shortened by 1 base and J by 2 bases, with 9 bases between the two germline ends.

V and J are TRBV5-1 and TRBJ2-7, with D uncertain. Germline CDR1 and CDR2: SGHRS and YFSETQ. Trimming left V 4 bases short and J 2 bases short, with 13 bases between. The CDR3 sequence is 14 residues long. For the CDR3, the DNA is TGCGCCAGCAGCGTTGGAGAGACCCCCTACGAGCAGTACTTC. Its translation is CASSVGETPYEQYF.

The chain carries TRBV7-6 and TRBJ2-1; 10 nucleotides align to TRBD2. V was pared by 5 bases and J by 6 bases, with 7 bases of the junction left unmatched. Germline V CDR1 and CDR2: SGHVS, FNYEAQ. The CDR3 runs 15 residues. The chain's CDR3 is CASSPHLAGANEQFF. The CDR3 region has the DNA TGTGCCAGCAGCCCGCATCTAGCGGGAGCCAATGAGCAGTTCTTC.

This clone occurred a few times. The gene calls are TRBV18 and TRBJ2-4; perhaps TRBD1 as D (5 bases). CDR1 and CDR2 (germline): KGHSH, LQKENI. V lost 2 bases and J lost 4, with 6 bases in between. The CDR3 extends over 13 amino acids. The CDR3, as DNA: TGTGCCAGCTCACCAGACAGTAAAAACATTCAGTACTTC. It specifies CASSPDSKNIQYF.

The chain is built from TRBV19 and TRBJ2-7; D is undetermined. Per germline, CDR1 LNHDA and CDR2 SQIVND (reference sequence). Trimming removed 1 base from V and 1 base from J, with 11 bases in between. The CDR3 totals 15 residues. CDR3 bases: TGTGCCAGTAGTATAGGGACCCTCGGGTCCTACGAGCAGTACTTC. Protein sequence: CASSIGTLGSYEQYF.

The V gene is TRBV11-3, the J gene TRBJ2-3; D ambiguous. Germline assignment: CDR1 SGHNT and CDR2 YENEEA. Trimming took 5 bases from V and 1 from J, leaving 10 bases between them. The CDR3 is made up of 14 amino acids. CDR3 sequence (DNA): TGTGCCAGCAGCAGGATGACCGGCACAGATACGCAGTATTTT. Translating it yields CASSRMTGTDTQYF.